This TCR beta chain was profiled in a study of T cell responses to AZD1222 COVID-19 vaccine. Pooled in the analysis were second doses at about 4 or about 12 weeks. Repertoires were generated with immunoSEQ multiplex PCR, while TCRdb's copy carries only in-frame clones and drops some. The sample carries roughly 150,000 clones, about 90% recorded once. Overall study results and limits: Once two AZD1222 doses were given, Spike-specific TCR breadth and depth went up. Regions 160-218 and 743-854 dominated among vaccine-associated CD4 TCRs spanning spike.

The trim removed 4 bases at V and 5 bases at J, leaving 5 bases unmatched. Germline CDR1 reads LGHNA; CDR2 reads YNFKEQ. This CDR3 spans 15 amino acids. Worth noting for this clone: What it recognizes is unknown.

Sequencing was performed on peripheral blood, taken 28 days after the second AZD1222 dose. The chain carries TRBV4-2 and TRBJ2-7; 13 nucleotides align to TRBD2. The sequence was obtained from an adult who received the AZD1222 COVID-19 vaccine. For the CDR3, the DNA is TGTGCCAGCAGCCTAGGGACTAGCGGGAACAACGAGCAGTACTTC. Translated, it gives CASSLGTSGNNEQYF.